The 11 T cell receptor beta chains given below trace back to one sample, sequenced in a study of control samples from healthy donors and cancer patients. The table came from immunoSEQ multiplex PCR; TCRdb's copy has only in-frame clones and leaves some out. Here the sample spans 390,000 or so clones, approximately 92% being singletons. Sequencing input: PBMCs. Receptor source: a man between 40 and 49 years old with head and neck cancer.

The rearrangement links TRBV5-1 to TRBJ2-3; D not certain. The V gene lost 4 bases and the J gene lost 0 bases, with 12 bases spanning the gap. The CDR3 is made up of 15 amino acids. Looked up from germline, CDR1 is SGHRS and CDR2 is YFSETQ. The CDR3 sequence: CASSISQLSTDTQYF. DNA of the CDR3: TGCGCCAGCAGCATATCGCAGTTAAGCACAGATACGCAGTATTTT.

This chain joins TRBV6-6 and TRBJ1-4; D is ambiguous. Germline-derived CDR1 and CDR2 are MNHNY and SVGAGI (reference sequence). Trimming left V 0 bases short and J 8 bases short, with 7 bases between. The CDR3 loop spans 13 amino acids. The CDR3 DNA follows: TGTGCCAGCAGTTACTCGATCCGAGAAAAACTGTTTTTT. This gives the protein CASSYSIREKLFF.

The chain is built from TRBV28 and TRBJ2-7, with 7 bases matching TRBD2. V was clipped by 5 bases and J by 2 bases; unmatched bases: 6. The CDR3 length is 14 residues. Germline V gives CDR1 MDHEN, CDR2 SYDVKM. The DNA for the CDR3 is TGTGCCAGCAGTCCTAGCGGATTAACCTACGAGCAGTACTTC. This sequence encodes CASSPSGLTYEQYF. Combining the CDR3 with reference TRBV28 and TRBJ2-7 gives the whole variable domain DVKVTQSSRYLVKRTGEKVFLECVQDMDHENMFWYRQDPGLGLRLIYFSYDVKMKEKGDIPEGYSVSREKKERFSLILESASTNQTSMYLCASSPSGLTYEQYFGPGTRLTVT.

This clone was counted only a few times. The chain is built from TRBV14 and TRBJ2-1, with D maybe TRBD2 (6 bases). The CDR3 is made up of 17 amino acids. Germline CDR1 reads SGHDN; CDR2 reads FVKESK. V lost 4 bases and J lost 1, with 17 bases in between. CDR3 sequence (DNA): TGTGCCAGCAGCCTCGGGACTCCGTCGGGATCCTACAATGAGCAGTTCTTC. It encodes CASSLGTPSGSYNEQFF.

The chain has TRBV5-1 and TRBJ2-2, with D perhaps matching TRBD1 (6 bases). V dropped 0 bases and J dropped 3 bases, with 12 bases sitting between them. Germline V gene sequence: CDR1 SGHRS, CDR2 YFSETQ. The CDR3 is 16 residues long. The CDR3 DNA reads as TGCGCCAGCAGCTTGGACAGGGTAGGGGACACCGGGGAGCTGTTTTTT. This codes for CASSLDRVGDTGELFF.

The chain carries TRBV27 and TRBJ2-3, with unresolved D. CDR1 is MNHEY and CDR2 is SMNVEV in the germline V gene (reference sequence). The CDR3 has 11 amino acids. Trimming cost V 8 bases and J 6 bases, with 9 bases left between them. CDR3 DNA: TGTGCCAGCTCAATGGGGGATACGCAGTATTTT. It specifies CASSMGDTQYF.

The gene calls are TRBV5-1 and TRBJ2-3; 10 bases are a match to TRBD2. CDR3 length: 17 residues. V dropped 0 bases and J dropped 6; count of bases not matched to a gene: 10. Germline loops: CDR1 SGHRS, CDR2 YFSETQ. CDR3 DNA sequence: TGCGCCAGCAGCTTGGTAGCTAGCGGGGGTCCGTCGGATACGCAGTATTTT. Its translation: CASSLVASGGPSDTQYF.

The CDR3 nucleotides read TGTGCCACCAGTGATGGAGGAAGACGAGTCGGCGCAAACATTCAGTACTTC. It specifies CATSDGGRRVGANIQYF. This chain links TRBV24-1 with TRBJ2-4; D might be TRBD2 (5 bases). This CDR3 spans 17 amino acids. V lost 3 bases and J lost 6, with 20 bases in between. Germline V lookup: CDR1 KGHDR, CDR2 SFDVKD.

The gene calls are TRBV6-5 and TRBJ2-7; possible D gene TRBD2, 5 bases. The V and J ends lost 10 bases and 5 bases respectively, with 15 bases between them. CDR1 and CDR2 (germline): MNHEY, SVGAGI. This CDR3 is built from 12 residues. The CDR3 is CATISSGDEQYF. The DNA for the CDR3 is TGTGCCACCATCAGCAGCGGCGACGAGCAGTACTTC.

CDR3 sequence reads: CASSIKQSPYGYTF. As DNA, the CDR3 is TGTGCCAGTAGTATCAAACAGAGTCCCTATGGCTACACCTTC. This chain links TRBV19 with TRBJ1-2; D is ambiguous. Germline V gene data show CDR1 as LNHDA and CDR2 as SQIVND (reference sequence). Trimming removed 3 bases at V and 4 bases at J, with 12 bases between. This CDR3 is 14 amino acids long.

The CDR3 region has the DNA TGTGCCAGCAGTTTATTAAACCAGGGAGCTAACTATGGCTACACCTTC. It is translated as CASSLLNQGANYGYTF. V and J are TRBV28 and TRBJ1-2, with D possibly matching TRBD1 (5 bases). Trimming removed 1 base from V and 0 bases from J, with 12 bases in between. CDR3 length: 16 amino acids. The germline CDR1 and CDR2 sequences are MDHEN and SYDVKM.